What follows describes a single TCR beta chain. This clone was found a few times. No antigen is known for it. No much larger clone is present one base from it, and per-base qualities are unavailable. Using the deep immunoSEQ assay, TCR CDR3 regions were amplified from genomic DNA by multiplex PCR. Genomic DNA extracted from each cell subset was distributed evenly over all wells of several immunoSEQ 96-well plates, and each plate served as one replicate. For sorted subsets, approximately 210 ng genomic DNA, equal to 30,000 or so T cell genomes, was loaded into each replicate PCR. The purified libraries were quantified using a Qubit 3.0 fluorometer, sized with a Bioanalyzer 2100, and then quantified again using the KAPA Library Quantification kit. Each immunoSEQ 96-well plate was sequenced on its own single-read 150-cycle Illumina NextSeq 550 flow cell. In the authors' own workflow: Because the immunoSEQ output included only junctional sequences and no quality scores, the filtering could not be the same as the filtering used for full-length reads. Sequences were annotated with PyIR, a Python wrapper for IgBLAST v1.9, using IMGT germline references to assign V/J genes and CDR3. Any read was removed if the V/J assignment was weak (E-value above 1e-6), the CDR3 was missing, or the read contained stop codons, out-of-frame junctions, or ambiguous translated residues. A V3J clonotype was defined by an identical inferred V gene, J gene, and CDR3 amino acid sequence. Percentage overlap between repertoires was computed as shared unique clonotypes divided by the size of the smaller repertoire. Richness of each repertoire was evaluated using RTK rarefaction, the Chao1 estimator, and Recon v2.1 estimates of unobserved clonotypes. OLGA was used to compute generation probabilities for all TCRbeta clonotypes that the gDNA method yielded from a few donors. TCRdb took over this immuneACCESS table, retaining in-frame rearrangements with V and J assigned. Such tables are incomplete; in checked studies, under half of the missing clones stem from an unresolved V gene, and the remainder is unexplained. The V and J calls and clone size were taken over from that table, and D and trimming were inferred from the DNA. This sample is represented by 950,000 to 1,300,000 clones; more than 60% of them were singletons. The ten largest clones take up 1.5% of the sample.

Including the terminal cysteine and phenylalanine, the CDR3 comprises 15 residues. The CDR3 DNA has 45 bases and is translated from base 1. V has 7 bases trimmed and J has 5 bases trimmed; junction bases matching no gene number 5. CDR1 and CDR2 (MNHEY, SVGAGI) derive from the germline V gene. The donors were healthy, HIV-negative adults with no recently reported acute infections or vaccinations. Every donor was a Caucasian adult residing in Nashville, Tennessee, USA. CD4+ T cells were enriched by magnetic negative selection; naive cells were then positively selected on CD45RA, and the negative fraction formed the memory subset. Blood was obtained by leukapheresis, after which PBMCs were separated by Ficoll-Histopaque density gradient centrifugation and cryopreserved in liquid nitrogen vapor phase. Purity and quantity of every magnetically sorted T cell population were checked by analytical flow cytometry. Genomic DNA was isolated from every sorted fraction and measured by UV absorbance on a Nanodrop 2000c.

This sample stems from a study of shared clonotypes between healthy human individuals (TCRdb year 2020). Looking at the study overall: A couple of women and three men aged 18 to 49 years were included in the cohort. For each donor, three plates each were used for CD4 naive and CD4 memory, two plates were used for CD8 naive, and one plate was used for CD8 memory. To estimate repertoire size and how much clonotypes are shared between individuals, the study performed deep sequencing of blood TCR repertoires from about five healthy adults. Different laboratories and diverse techniques were used to prepare libraries and sequence TCR repertoires, to increase sequencing depth and limit assay-specific biases. Per donor, leukapheresis produced somewhere between about 0.94 and 8.9 billion PBMCs.

The paper's findings and limits, for the study overall: Clonotypes shared by all four sorted-subset donors showed higher generation probabilities than non-shared clonotypes. Because the study included only a small number of donors, the genetic and exposure-history diversity represented was limited. When four donors were compared, the shared fraction of clonotypes was roughly 5% for naive CD4, over 3% for naive CD8, 2% to 2.5% for memory CD4, and 0.4% for memory CD8. Only blood was sampled, and tissue TCR repertoires likely differ from those in blood. Naive subsets generally had larger estimated clonotype richness than memory subsets did. Even with the large sequencing depth, rarefaction of the sorted-subset datasets indicated that sequencing was incomplete. Based on pairwise subsampling, the degree of clonotype sharing among donors was expected to be affected by sequencing depth.

The specimen sequenced was memory CD4+ T cells sorted from blood. The cell subset or site label corresponds to: CD45RA-negative fraction. This TCR was recovered from a man aged 18-30 years in good health. This chain joins TRBV6-5 to TRBJ2-2, and TRBD2 matches 12 of the central bases. The CDR3 reads CASTRTSGITGELFF. Read as DNA, the sequence is TGTGCCAGCACCCGGACTAGCGGGATTACCGGGGAGCTGTTTTTT.